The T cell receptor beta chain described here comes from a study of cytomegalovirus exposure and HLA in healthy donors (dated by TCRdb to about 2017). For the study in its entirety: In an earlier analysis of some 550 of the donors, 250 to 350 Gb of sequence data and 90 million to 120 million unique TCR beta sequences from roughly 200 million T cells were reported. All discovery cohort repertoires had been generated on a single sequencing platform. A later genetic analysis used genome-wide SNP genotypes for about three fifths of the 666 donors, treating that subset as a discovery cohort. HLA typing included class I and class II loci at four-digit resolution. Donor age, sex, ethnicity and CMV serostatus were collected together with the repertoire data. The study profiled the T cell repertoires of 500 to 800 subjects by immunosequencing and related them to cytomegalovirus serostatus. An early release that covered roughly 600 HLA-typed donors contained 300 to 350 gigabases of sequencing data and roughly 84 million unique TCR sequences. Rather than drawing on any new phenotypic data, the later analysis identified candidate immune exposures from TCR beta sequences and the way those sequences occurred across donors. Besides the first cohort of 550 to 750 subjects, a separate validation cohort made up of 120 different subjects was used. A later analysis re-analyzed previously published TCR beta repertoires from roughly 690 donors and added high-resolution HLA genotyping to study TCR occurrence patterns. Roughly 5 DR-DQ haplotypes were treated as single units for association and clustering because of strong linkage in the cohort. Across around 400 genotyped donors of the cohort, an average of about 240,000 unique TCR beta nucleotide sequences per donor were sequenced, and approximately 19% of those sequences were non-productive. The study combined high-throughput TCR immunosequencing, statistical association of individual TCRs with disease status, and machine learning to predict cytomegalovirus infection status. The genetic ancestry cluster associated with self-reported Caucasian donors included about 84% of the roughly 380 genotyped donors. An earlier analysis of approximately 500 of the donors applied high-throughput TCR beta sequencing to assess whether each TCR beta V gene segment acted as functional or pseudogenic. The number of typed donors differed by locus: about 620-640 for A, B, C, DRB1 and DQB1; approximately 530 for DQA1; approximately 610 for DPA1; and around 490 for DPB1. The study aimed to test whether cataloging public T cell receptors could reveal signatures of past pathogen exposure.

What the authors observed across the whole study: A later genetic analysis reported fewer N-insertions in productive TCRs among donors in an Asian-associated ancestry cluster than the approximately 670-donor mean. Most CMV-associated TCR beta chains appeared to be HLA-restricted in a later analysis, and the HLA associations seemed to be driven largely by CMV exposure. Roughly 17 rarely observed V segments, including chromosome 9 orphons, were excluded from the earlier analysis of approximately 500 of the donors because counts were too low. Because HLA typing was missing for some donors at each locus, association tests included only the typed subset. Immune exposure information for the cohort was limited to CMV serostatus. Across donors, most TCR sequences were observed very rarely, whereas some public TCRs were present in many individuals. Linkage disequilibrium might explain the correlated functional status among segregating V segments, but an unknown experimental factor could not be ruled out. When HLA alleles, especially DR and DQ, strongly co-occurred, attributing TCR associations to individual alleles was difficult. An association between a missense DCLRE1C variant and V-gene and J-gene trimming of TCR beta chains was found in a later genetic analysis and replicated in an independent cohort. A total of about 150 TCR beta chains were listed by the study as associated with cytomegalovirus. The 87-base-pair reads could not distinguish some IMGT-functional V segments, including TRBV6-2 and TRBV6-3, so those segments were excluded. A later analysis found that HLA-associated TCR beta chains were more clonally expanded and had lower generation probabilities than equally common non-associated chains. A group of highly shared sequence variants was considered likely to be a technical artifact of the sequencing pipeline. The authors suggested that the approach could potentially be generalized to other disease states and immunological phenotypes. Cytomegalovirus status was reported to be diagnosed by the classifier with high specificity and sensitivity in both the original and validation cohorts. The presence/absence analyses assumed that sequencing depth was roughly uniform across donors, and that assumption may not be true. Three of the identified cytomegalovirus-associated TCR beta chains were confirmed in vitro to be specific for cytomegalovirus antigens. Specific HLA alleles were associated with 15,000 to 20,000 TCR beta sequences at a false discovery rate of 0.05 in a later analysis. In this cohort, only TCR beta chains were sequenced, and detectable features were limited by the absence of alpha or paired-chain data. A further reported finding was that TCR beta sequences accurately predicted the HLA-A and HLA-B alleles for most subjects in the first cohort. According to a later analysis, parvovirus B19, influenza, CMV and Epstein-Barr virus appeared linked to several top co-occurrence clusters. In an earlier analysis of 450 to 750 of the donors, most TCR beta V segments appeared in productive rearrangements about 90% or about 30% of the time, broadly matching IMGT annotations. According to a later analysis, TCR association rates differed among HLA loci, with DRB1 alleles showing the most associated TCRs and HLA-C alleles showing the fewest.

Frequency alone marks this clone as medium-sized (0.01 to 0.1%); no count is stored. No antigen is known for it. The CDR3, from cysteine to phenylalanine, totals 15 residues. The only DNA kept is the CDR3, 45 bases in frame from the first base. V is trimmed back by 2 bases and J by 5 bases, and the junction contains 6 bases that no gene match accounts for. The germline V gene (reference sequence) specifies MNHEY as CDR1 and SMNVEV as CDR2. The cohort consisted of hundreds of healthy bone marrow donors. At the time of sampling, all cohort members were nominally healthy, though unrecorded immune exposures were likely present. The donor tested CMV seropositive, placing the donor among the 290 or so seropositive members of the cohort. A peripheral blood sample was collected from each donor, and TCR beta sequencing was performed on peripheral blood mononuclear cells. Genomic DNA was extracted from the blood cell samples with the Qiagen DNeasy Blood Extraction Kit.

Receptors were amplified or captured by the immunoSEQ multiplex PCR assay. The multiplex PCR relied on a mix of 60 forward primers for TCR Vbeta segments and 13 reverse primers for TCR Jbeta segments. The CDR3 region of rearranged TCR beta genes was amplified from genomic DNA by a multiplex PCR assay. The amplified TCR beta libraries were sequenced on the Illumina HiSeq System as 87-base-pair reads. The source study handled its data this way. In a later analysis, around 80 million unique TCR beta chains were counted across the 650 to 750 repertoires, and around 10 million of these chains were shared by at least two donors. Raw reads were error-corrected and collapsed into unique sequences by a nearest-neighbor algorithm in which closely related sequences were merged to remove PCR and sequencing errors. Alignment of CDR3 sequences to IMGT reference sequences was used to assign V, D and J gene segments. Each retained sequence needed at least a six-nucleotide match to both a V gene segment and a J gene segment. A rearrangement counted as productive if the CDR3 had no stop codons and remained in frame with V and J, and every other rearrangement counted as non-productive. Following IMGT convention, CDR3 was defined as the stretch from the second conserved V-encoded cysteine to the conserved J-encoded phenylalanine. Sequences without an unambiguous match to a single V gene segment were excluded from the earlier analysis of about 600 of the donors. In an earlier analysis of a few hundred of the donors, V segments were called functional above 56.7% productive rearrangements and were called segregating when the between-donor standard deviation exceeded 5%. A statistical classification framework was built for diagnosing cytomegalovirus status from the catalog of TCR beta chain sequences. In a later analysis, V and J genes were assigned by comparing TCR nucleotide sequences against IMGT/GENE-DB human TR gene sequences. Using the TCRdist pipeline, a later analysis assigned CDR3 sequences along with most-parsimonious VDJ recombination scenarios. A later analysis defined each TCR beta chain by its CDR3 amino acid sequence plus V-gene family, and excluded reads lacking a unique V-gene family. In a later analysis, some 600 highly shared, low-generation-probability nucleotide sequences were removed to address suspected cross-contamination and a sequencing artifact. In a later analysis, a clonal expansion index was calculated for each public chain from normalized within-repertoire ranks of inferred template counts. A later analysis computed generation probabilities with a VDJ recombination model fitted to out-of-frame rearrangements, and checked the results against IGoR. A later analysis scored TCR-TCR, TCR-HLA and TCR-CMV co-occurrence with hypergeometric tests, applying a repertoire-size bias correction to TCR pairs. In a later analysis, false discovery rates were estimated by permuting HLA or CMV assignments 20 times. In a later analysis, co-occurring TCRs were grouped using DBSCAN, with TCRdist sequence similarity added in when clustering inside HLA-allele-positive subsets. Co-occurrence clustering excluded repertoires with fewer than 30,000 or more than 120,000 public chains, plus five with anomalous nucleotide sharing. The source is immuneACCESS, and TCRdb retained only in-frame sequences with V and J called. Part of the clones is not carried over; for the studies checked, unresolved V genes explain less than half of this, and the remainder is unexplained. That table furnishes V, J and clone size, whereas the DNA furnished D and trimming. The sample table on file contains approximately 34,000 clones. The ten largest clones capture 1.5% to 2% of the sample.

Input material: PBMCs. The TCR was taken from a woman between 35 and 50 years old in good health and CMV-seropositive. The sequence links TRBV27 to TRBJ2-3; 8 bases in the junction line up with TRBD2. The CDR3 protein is CASSLQAGARDTQYF. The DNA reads TGTGCCAGCAGTTTACAAGCGGGGGCTAGAGATACGCAGTATTTT.